What follows is one T cell receptor beta chain and its context. At least ten counts were recorded for this clonotype. There is no known antigen for this receptor. The input lacks base qualities; no much larger clone sits a single base away. The sample belongs to a study of molecular identifiers for immune sequencing clone quantification (dated by TCRdb to the late 2010s). Some background on the complete study: For a replicate experiment, RNA from approximately 20,000 or 100,000 naive CD8 T cells was divided into five aliquots, of which four were sequenced. The study was a methods study using CD8 T cells to benchmark molecular-identifier clustering-based TCR repertoire sequencing (MIDCIRS) and TCR RNA copy counting. Overall study results and their limits: Highly expanded clone sizes could be underestimated if identical TCR molecules share a barcode. The naive libraries included spiked-in Jurkat TCR RNA (fewer than 11 copies' worth), and this Jurkat TCR RNA is not part of the donor repertoire. When barcode sub-clustering was omitted, TCR diversity was inflated by chimeric consensus sequences, with chimeras reaching as high as 47%. Spiked-in Jurkat TCR RNA equivalent to a single cell was reported to be detectable even among 800,000 to 1,000,000 naive CD8 T cells. In CMV-specific effector cells, clones with more than 20 RNA copies accounted for over 97% of molecules, whereas in naive cells such clones accounted for under 1%. About 3 recovered TCR RNA copies per cell were obtained by modeling, versus approximately 10 by digital PCR, implying a capture efficiency of about 30%.

Receptor libraries were prepared by PCR. Sequencing was carried out with an Illumina HiSeq 4000. Preparation of bulk TCR libraries followed a previously described approach, with the TCR primers listed in Table S5. The Qiagen AllPrep DNA/RNA kit was used to purify total RNA. Before any analysis, reads coming from multiple sequencing runs of the same library were combined into one pool. Processing in the source paper ran as follows. Only reads with exact TCR constant sequence were kept, trimmed to 150 nt, and grouped by their 12-nt molecular barcodes. Reads within each barcode group were sub-clustered using a 15% Levenshtein threshold, and quality-weighted consensus sequences were constructed for each RNA molecule. Non-functional sequences were removed, as were lower-count sequences one edit away from another. Based on a fit of two negative binomial distributions, barcode sub-clusters having less than 20% of the maximum read count were discarded. TCRdb cleaned the public reads at Q25 with fastp, built clones with MiXCR and kept in-frame beta chains. Identical CDR3 proteins give one entry, which carries the most common genes and DNA. These V and J calls derive from TCRdb rather than the authors' analysis. The sample yields hundreds of thousands of distinct CDR3 sequences; roughly 21% were counted once. The ten biggest clones cover 0.85% of the sample.

The CDR3, from cysteine to phenylalanine, totals 17 residues. The only DNA kept is the CDR3, 51 bases in frame from the first base. Looking up the germline V gene (reference sequence) yields CDR1 DFQATT and CDR2 SNEGSKA. The germline V end is reduced by 0 bases and the J end by 2 bases; junction bases left unmatched: 10. Libraries of naive CD8 T cells were generated from roughly 20,000 to 1,000,000 sorted cells, with 10%, 30% or 50% of the purified RNA used. On a BD FACSAria II, naive CD8 T cells were FACS-sorted as CD8+CD4-CCR7+CD45RA+ and collected into RLT Plus buffer. To test detection sensitivity, Jurkat RNA equivalent to approximately ten TCR copies was spiked into samples of about 20,000-1,100,000 naive CD8 T cells. Enrichment of CD8 T cells was done with RosetteSep CD8+ T Cell Enrichment Cocktail plus Ficoll-Paque, and ACK red cell lysis came afterward.

The chain couples TRBV20-1 to TRBJ2-3, with 8 bases aligning to TRBD2. This TCR derives from a human donor in good health. Some libraries in this study had Jurkat cell RNA spiked in. Sequenced material: naive CD8+ T cells from blood, with Jurkat cell RNA spiked in. The cell subset or site label for this specimen denotes: FACS-sorted CD8+CD4-CCR7+CD45RA+ naive T cells. The DNA reads TGCAGTGCTAGAGATTTCGGGGGGGCTGTGTCCACAGATACGCAGTATTTT. This gives the protein CSARDFGGAVSTDTQYF.